This TCR beta chain appears in the sequencing data of a study of OX40 agonist ivuxolimab in advanced cancers. TCRdb's table, derived via immunoSEQ multiplex PCR, lists solely in-frame clones and lacks some. The profile shows 39,000 or so clones, 80% to 95% of them singletons. Germline V CDR1 and CDR2: MDHEN, SYDVKM. V was pared by 5 bases and J by 0 bases, with 3 bases of the junction left unmatched. The CDR3 runs 15 residues. Sequenced material: CD4+ or CD8+ T cells sorted from blood, taken in a trial of the OX40 agonist ivuxolimab. This receptor was obtained from an adult with an advanced solid tumor such as melanoma, head and neck, liver or kidney cancer. This rearrangement joins TRBV28 to TRBJ1-4, with 7 bases that match TRBD1. CDR3 protein: CASSDRVATNEKLFF. CDR3 bases: TGTGCCAGCAGTGACAGGGTTGCAACTAATGAAAAACTGTTTTTT.